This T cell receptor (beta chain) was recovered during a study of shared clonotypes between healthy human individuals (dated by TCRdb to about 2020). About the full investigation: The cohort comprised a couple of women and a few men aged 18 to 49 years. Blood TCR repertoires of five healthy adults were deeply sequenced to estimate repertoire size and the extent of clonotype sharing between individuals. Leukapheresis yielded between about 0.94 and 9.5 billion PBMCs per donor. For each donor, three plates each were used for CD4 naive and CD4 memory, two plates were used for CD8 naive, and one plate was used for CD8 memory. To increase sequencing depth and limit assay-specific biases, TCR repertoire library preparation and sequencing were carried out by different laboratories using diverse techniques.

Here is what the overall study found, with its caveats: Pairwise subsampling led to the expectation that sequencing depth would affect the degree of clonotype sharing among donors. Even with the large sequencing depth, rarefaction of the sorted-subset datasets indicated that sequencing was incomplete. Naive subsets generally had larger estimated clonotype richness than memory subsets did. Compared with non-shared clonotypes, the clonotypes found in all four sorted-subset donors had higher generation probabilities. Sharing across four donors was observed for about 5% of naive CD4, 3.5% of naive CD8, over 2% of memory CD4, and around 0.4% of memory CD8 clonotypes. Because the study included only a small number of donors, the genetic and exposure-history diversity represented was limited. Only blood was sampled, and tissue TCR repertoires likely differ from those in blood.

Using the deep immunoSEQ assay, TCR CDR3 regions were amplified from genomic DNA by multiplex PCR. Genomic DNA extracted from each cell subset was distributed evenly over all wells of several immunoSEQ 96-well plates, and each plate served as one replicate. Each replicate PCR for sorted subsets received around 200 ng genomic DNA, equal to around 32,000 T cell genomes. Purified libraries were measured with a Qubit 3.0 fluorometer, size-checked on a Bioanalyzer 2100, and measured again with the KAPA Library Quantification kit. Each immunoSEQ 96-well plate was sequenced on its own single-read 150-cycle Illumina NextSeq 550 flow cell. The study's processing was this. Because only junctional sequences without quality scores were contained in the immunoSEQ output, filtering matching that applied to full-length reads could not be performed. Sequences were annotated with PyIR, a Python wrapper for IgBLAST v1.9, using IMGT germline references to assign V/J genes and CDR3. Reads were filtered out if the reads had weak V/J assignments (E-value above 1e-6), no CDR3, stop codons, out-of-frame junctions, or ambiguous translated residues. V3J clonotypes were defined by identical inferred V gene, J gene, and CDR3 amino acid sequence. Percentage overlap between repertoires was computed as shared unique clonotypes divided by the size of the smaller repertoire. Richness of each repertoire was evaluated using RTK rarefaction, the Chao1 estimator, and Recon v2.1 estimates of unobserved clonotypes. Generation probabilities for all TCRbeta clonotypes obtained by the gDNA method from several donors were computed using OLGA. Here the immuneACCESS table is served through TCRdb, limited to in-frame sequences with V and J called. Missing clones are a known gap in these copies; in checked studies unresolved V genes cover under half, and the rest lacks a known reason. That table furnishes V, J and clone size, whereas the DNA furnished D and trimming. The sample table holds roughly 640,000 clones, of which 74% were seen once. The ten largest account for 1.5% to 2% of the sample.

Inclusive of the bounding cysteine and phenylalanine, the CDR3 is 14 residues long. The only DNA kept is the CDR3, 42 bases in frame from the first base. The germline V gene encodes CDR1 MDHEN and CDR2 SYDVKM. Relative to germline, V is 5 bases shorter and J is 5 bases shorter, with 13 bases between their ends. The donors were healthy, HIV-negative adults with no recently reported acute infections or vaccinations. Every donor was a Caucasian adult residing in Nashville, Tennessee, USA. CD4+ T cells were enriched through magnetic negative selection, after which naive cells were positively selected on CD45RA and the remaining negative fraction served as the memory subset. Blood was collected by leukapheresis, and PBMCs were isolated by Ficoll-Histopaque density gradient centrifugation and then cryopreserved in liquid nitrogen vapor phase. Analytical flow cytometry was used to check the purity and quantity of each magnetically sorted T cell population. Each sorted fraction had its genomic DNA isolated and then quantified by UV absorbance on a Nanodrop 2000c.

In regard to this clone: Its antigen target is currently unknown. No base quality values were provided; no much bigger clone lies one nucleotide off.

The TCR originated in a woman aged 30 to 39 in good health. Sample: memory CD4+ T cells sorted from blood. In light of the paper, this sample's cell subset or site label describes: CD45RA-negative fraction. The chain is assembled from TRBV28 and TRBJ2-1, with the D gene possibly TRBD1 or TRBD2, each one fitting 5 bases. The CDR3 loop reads CASSPPRDDNEQFF. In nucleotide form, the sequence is TGTGCCAGCAGTCCTCCCCGGGACGACAATGAGCAGTTCTTC.